This TCR beta chain comes out of a study of blood T cell repertoires in COVID-19. About the study: The United States, Italy and Spain provided the acute and convalescent COVID-19 samples.

The CDR3 covers 16 residues. Germline V gene data show CDR1 as LGHNT and CDR2 as FRNRAP. V lost 3 bases, J lost 9 bases, and 9 bases stayed unmatched. Original analysis: Amplification from reference gene primers served as the basis for estimated nucleated cell counts. Profiling relied on immunoSEQ multiplex PCR, and the TCRdb table lists in-frame clones only, not all of them. V and J calls and clone size follow that table, whereas D and trimming were derived from the DNA. The profile shows 95,000 to 100,000 clones, 85% of them singletons. Sequencing input: peripheral blood. The receptor comes from a woman between 65 and 79 years old with active or convalescent COVID-19. J is TRBJ2-1 and V is TRBV12-5; TRBD1 matches at 12 bases. As DNA, the CDR3 is TGTGCTAGTGGTTTCTACCCCGGGACAGGGGGCCTTGAGCAGTTCTTC. It specifies CASGFYPGTGGLEQFF. Using reference TRBV12-5 and TRBJ2-1 for the parts outside the CDR3, the full variable domain is DARVTQTPRHKVTEMGQEVTMRCQPILGHNTVFWYRQTMMQGLELLAYFRNRAPLDDSGMPKDRFSAEMPDATLATLKIQPSEPRDSAVYFCASGFYPGTGGLEQFFGPGTRLTVL.